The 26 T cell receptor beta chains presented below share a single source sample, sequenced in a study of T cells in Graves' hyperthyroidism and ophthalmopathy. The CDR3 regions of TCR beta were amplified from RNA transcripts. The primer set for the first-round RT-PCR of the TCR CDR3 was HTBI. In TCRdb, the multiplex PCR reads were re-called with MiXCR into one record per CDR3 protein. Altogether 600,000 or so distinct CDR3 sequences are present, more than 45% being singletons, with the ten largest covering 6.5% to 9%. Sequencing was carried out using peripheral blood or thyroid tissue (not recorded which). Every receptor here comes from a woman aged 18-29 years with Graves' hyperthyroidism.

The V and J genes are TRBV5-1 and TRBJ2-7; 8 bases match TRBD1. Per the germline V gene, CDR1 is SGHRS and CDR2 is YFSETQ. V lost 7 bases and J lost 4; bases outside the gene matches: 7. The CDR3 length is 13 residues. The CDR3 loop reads CASCITGGYEQYF. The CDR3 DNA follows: TGCGCCAGCTGCATAACAGGGGGTTACGAGCAGTACTTC. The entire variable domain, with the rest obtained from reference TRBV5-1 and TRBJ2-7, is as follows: KAGVTQTPRYLIKTRGQQVTLSCSPISGHRSVSWYQQTPGQGLQFLFEYFSETQRNKGNFPGRFSGRQFSNSRSEMNVSTLELGDSALYLCASCITGGYEQYFGPGTRLTVT.

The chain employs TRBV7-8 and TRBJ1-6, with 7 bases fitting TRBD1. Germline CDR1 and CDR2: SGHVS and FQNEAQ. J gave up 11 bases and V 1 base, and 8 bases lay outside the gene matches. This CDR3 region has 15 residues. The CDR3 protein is CASSLEGTAAAPLHF. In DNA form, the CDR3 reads TGTGCCAGCAGCTTAGAGGGGACAGCAGCGGCACCCCTCCACTTT.

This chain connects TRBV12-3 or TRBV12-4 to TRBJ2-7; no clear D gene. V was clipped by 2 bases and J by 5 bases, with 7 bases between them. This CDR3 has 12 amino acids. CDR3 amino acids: CASSLNSHEQYF. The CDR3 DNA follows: TGTGCCAGCAGTTTAAATTCCCACGAGCAGTACTTC.

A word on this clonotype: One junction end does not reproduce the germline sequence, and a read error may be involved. CDR3 in DNA: TGCGCCAGCAGCCTGACTAGCACCGCCGAGCAGTACTTC. It specifies CASSLTSTAEQYF. The chain carries TRBV7-2 and TRBJ2-7; 7 bases fit TRBD2. The germline V gene encodes CDR1 SGHTA and CDR2 FQGNSA. The CDR3 totals 13 residues.

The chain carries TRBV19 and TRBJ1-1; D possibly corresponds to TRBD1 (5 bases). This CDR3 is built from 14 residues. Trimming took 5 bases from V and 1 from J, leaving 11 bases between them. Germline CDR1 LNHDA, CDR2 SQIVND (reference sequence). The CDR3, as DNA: TGTGCCAGTAGTCTATATGGACAGAACACTGAAGCTTTCTTT. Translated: CASSLYGQNTEAFF.

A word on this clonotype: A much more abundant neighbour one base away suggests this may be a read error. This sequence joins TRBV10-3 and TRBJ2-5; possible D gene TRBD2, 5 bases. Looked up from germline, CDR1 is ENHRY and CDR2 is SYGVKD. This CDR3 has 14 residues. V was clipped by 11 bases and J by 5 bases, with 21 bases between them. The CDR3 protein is CAVRGPGIEETQYF. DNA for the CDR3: TGTGCCGTCCGTGGTCCGGGGATCGAGGAGACCCAGTACTTC.

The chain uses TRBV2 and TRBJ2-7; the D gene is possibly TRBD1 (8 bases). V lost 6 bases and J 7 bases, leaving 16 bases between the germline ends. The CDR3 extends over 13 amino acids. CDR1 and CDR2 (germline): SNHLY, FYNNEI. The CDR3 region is CASRRGTGPEQYF. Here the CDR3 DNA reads TGTGCCAGCAGGCGGGGGACAGGCCCTGAGCAGTACTTC.

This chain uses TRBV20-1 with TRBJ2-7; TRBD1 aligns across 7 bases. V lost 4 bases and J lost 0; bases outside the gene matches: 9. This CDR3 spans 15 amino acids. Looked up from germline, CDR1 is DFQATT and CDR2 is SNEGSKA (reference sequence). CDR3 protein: CSANPGQTLSYEQYF. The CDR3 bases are TGCAGTGCTAACCCGGGACAGACACTCTCCTACGAGCAGTACTTC.

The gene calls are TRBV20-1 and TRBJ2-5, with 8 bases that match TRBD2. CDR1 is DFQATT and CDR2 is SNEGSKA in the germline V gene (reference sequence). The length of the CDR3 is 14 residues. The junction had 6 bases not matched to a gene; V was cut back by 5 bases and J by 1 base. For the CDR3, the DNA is TGCAGTGCTCGGAAAGCGGGGGCCCAAGAGACCCAGTACTTC. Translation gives CSARKAGAQETQYF.

CDR3 coding DNA: TGTGCCAGCAGCTTAGTAGGGGGCTTGGATAATTCACCCCTCCACTTT. Translating gives CASSLVGGLDNSPLHF. The rearrangement joins TRBV7-2 to TRBJ1-6; 7 nucleotides align to TRBD1. There are 16 residues in the CDR3. The germline V gene has CDR1 SGHTA and CDR2 FQGNSA. After removal of 1 base from V and 5 bases from J, the junction contained 5 bases not matched to a gene.

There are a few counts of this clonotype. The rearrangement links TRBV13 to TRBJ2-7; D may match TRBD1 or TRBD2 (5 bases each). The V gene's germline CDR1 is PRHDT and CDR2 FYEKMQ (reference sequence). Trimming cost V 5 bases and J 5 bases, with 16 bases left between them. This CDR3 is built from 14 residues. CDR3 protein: CASSPPGLGDEQYF. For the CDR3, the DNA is TGTGCCAGCAGCCCCCCGGGGCTTGGAGACGAGCAGTACTTC.

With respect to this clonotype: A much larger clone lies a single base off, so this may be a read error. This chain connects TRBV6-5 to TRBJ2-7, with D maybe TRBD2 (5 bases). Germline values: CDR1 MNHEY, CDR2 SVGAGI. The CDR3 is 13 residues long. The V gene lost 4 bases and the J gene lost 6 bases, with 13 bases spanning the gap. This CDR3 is CASSLPASGEQYF. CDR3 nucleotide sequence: TGTGCCAGCAGTTTACCGGCAAGCGGCGAGCAGTACTTC.

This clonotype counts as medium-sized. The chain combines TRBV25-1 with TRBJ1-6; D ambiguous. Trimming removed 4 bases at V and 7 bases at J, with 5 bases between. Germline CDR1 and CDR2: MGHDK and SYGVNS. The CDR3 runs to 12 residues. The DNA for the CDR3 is TGTGCCAGCAGTGGTACGAATTCACCCCTCCACTTT. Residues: CASSGTNSPLHF.

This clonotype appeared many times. The CDR3 region is CATSDRESYEQYF. CDR3 nucleotide sequence: TGTGCCACCAGTGACCGGGAGTCCTACGAGCAGTACTTC. This chain uses TRBV24-1 with TRBJ2-7; maybe TRBD2 (6 bases). This CDR3 contains 13 residues. Germline V lookup: CDR1 KGHDR, CDR2 SFDVKD. The V gene lost 4 bases and the J gene lost 1 base, with 7 bases spanning the gap.

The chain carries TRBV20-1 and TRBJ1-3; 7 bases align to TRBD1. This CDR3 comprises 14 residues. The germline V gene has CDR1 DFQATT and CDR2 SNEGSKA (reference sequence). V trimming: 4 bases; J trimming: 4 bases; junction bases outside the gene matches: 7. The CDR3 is CSATGTVVGNTIYF. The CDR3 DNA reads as TGCAGTGCTACCGGGACAGTTGTAGGAAACACCATATATTTT.

The CDR3 bases are TGCAGCGTCCCAGGGAACACCGGGGAGCTGTTTTTT. Its protein is CSVPGNTGELFF. The chain joins TRBV29-1 to TRBJ2-2; D is unclear. V lost 6 bases, J lost 1 base, and 6 bases lay in between. This CDR3 comprises 12 residues. Per germline, CDR1 SQVTM and CDR2 ANQGSEA.

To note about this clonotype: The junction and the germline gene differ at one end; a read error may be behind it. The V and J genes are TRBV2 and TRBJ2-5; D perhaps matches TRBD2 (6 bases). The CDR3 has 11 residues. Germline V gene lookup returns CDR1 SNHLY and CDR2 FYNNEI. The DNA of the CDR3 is TGTGCCGGCAGCCTCGGACGGGAGCAGTACTTC. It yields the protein CAGSLGREQYF.

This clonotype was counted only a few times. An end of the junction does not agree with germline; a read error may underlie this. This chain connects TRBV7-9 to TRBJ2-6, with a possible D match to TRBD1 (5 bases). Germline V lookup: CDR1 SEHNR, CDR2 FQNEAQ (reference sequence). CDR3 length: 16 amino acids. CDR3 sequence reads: CASSQGADSGANVLTF. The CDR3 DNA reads TGCGCCAGCAGCCAAGGGGCAGACTCTGGGGCCAACGTCCTGACTTTC.

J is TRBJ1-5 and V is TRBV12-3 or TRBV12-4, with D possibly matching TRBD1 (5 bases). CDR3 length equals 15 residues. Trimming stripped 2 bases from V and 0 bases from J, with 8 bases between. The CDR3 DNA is TGTGCCAGCAGTTTACGCAGGGATAGCAATCAGCCCCAGCATTTT. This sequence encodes CASSLRRDSNQPQHF.

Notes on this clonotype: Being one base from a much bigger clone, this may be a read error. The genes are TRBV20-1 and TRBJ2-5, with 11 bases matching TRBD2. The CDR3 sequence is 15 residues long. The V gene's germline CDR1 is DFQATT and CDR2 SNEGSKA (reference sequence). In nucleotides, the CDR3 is TGCAGTGCCCCTAGTCCCCCACCACTAGCGGGAGTTCCGAACTTC. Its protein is CSAPSPPPLAGVPNF.

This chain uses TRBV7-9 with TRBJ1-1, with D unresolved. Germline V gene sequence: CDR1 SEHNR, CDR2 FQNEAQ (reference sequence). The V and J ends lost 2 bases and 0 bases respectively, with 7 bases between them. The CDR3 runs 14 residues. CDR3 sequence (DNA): TGTGCCAGCAGCTTACTGGGGATGAACACTGAAGCTTTCTTT. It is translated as CASSLLGMNTEAFF. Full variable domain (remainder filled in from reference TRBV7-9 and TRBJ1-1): DTGVSQNPRHKITKRGQNVTFRCDPISEHNRLYWYRQTLGQGPEFLTYFQNEAQLEKSRLLSDRFSAERPKGSFSTLEIQRTEQGDSAMYLCASSLLGMNTEAFFGQGTRLTVV.

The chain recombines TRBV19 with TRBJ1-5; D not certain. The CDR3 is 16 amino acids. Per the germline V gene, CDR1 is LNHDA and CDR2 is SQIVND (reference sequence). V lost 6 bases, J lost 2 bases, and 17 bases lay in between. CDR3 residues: CASSSLEGWGNQPQHF. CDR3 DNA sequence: TGTGCCAGTAGCAGCCTAGAGGGATGGGGCAATCAGCCCCAGCATTTT.

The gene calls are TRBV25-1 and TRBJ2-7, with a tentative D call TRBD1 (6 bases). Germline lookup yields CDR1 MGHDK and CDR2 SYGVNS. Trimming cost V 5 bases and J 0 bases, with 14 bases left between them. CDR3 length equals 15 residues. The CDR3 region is CASSQGTRSSYEQYF. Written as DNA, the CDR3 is TGTGCCAGCAGTCAAGGGACACGAAGCTCCTACGAGCAGTACTTC.

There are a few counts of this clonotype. CDR3 DNA sequence: TGTGCCAGCAGCACAGGGGTAGGGCAAGCGGAGGGCTACACCTTC. It encodes CASSTGVGQAEGYTF. The chain couples TRBV7-2 to TRBJ1-2, with TRBD1 matching over 7 bases. Trimming removed 5 bases from V and 8 bases from J; junction bases left unmatched: 14. The CDR3 consists of 15 residues. Germline CDR1 is SGHTA and CDR2 is FQGNSA.

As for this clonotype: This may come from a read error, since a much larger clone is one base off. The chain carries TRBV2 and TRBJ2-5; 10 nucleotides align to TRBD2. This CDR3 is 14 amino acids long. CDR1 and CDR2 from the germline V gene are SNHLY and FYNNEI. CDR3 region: CARGEREGKEAQYF. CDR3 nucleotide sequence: TGTGCCAGGGGGGAGCGGGAGGGAAAAGAGGCCCAGTACTTC.

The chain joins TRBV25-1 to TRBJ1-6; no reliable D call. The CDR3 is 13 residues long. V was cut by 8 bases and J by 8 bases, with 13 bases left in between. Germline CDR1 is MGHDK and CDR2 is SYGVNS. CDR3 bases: TGTGCCAGCTCACCCGCCACCGATTCACCCCTCCACTTT. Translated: CASSPATDSPLHF.